Presented here are 26 T cell receptor beta chains from one specimen sequenced in a study of T cell responses to AZD1222 COVID-19 vaccine. Profiled with immunoSEQ multiplex PCR; TCRdb holds only in-frame clones, not every one. The sample lists roughly 120,000 clones; approximately 90% were seen once. The sample was peripheral blood, taken on day 0 of AZD1222 vaccination. The receptors derive from an adult in good health.

The V and J genes are TRBV5-6 and TRBJ2-1, with D possibly matching TRBD2 (7 bases). The V gene's germline CDR1 is SGHDT and CDR2 YYEEEE. This CDR3 contains 13 residues. Trimming shortened V by 6 bases and J by 7 bases, and 14 bases separated the two germline ends. The CDR3 sequence: CASTWTAGNEQFF. As DNA, the CDR3 is TGTGCCAGCACCTGGACAGCGGGGAATGAGCAGTTCTTC.

A single count supports this clone. The rearrangement links TRBV7-3 to TRBJ2-3; D is ambiguous. This CDR3 region has 12 residues. Trimming took off 1 base at V and 4 bases at J, with 3 bases between the two ends. Looked up from germline, CDR1 is SGHTA and CDR2 is FQGTGA. CDR3 sequence (DNA): TGTGCCAGCAGCTTAAATGCAGATACGCAGTATTTT. As protein: CASSLNADTQYF.

The J gene is TRBJ1-5, the V gene TRBV15, with 10 bases identical to TRBD1. The V gene end was trimmed by 0 bases and the J gene end by 3 bases; junction bases not matched to a gene: 11. The CDR3 is 19 residues long. Germline V CDR1 and CDR2: LNHNV, YYDKDF (reference sequence). CDR3 in amino acids: CATSRDPSRDRGINQPQHF. The CDR3 region has the DNA TGTGCCACCAGCAGAGACCCATCCCGGGACAGGGGAATCAATCAGCCCCAGCATTTT.

The gene calls are TRBV18 and TRBJ1-1; TRBD1 aligns across 11 bases. The CDR3 is 15 residues long. The germline V gene encodes CDR1 KGHSH and CDR2 LQKENI. V lost 3 bases to trimming and J lost 8 bases; unmatched junction nucleotides: 8. The CDR3 here is CASSPPGQGDREAFF. In DNA, the CDR3 is TGTGCCAGCTCACCTCCGGGACAGGGGGATAGAGAAGCTTTCTTT.

The chain links TRBV5-6 to TRBJ2-1; D not certain. CDR3 length: 15 amino acids. V was clipped by 4 bases and J by 4 bases, with 15 bases between them. Germline CDR1 and CDR2: SGHDT and YYEEEE. CDR3 region: CASSPISGRYNEQFF. As DNA, the CDR3 is TGTGCCAGCAGCCCTATTAGTGGTCGATACAATGAGCAGTTCTTC.

V usage is TRBV19 and J usage is TRBJ1-3, with 7 bases identical to TRBD1. Trimming removed 6 bases from V and 4 bases from J; junction bases left unmatched: 9. The germline V gene encodes CDR1 LNHDA and CDR2 SQIVND (reference sequence). This CDR3 has 15 residues. The CDR3 bases are TGTGCCAGTAGCAATAAGCGGGACAGAGGAAACACCATATATTTT. This translates into CASSNKRDRGNTIYF.

About this clone: At the DNA level, this CDR3 is encoded by other sequences in the same sample as well. The chain links TRBV7-9 to TRBJ2-7; 8 bases line up with TRBD1. CDR1 is SEHNR, CDR2 FQNEAQ, per germline (reference sequence). The CDR3 spans 14 residues. V lost 3 bases, J lost 2 bases, and 3 bases stayed unmatched. CDR3 nucleotides: TGTGCCAGCAGCTTGCTACAGGGGGCCTACGAGCAGTACTTC. This encodes CASSLLQGAYEQYF. The whole variable domain, filled in from reference TRBV7-9 and TRBJ2-7, reads DTGVSQNPRHKITKRGQNVTFRCDPISEHNRLYWYRQTLGQGPEFLTYFQNEAQLEKSRLLSDRFSAERPKGSFSTLEIQRTEQGDSAMYLCASSLLQGAYEQYFGPGTRLTVT.

The chain carries TRBV4-3 and TRBJ2-7, with no clear D. V gave up 4 bases and J gave up 0 bases, with 13 bases separating them. Germline V CDR1 and CDR2: LGHNA, YSLEER. The CDR3 spans 15 residues. The CDR3: CASSPFPGDSYEQYF. The CDR3 DNA follows: TGCGCCAGCAGCCCCTTCCCAGGCGACTCCTACGAGCAGTACTTC.

Comments on this clone: This same CDR3 is encoded by further DNA sequences in the sample. The genes are TRBV5-1 and TRBJ2-2; D is perhaps TRBD1 (6 bases). The CDR3 spans 15 residues. Trimming removed 0 bases from V and 4 bases from J, with 10 bases in between. Germline V gene data show CDR1 as SGHRS and CDR2 as YFSETQ. The chain's CDR3 is CASSLDRGGTGELFF. The DNA of the CDR3 is TGCGCCAGCAGCTTGGATCGAGGGGGCACCGGGGAGCTGTTTTTT.

This CDR3 reads CASSLLAGGLGSPLHF. The CDR3, as DNA: TGTGCCAGCAGCTTATTGGCAGGGGGCCTTGGTTCACCCCTCCACTTT. V usage is TRBV7-8 and J usage is TRBJ1-6; 8 bases map to TRBD1. CDR1 and CDR2 from the germline V gene are SGHVS and FQNEAQ. With V trimmed by 2 bases and J by 9 bases, 9 bases remained unmatched. The CDR3 has 16 residues.

The V gene is TRBV7-9, the J gene TRBJ1-2; 9 positions agree with TRBD1. V trimming: 2 bases; J trimming: 4 bases; junction bases outside the gene matches: 5. Germline V gene data show CDR1 as SEHNR and CDR2 as FQNEAQ (reference sequence). The CDR3 covers 15 residues. CDR3 DNA sequence: TGTGCCAGCAGCTTAAAGGACAGGGGTGGCTATGGCTACACCTTC. This encodes CASSLKDRGGYGYTF.

This clone was counted only a few times. V and J are TRBV7-3 and TRBJ2-2, with 9 bases identical to TRBD2. CDR1 and CDR2 from the germline V gene are SGHTA and FQGTGA. Trimming at V came to 1 base and at J to 0 bases, leaving 0 bases not matched to a gene. The CDR3 totals 16 residues. The CDR3 DNA is TGTGCCAGCAGCTTAAGCGGGGGGGCGAACACCGGGGAGCTGTTTTTT. As protein: CASSLSGGANTGELFF.

This chain connects TRBV28 to TRBJ1-4, with TRBD1 matching 9 bases. This CDR3 region has 14 residues. V gave up 5 bases and J gave up 8 bases; unmatched junction bases: 6. CDR1 MDHEN and CDR2 SYDVKM come from the germline V gene. The CDR3 DNA reads as TGTGCCAGCAGTCCAGGACAGGGGTGGGAAAAACTGTTTTTT. Protein sequence: CASSPGQGWEKLFF. Full variable domain (remainder filled in from reference TRBV28 and TRBJ1-4): DVKVTQSSRYLVKRTGEKVFLECVQDMDHENMFWYRQDPGLGLRLIYFSYDVKMKEKGDIPEGYSVSREKKERFSLILESASTNQTSMYLCASSPGQGWEKLFFGSGTQLSVL.

The chain employs TRBV21-1 and TRBJ2-4; TRBD1 is the table's D call, not checked against the DNA. TRBV21-1 is tagged as a pseudogene. This CDR3 is 20 amino acids long. CDR3 nucleotides: TGTGCCAGCAGCTCAACAATGACAGGGGCGAACTCTGGGGGCAAAAACATTCAGTACTTC. Its translation: CASSSTMTGANSGGKNIQYF.

The rearrangement uses TRBV7-8 and TRBJ1-6; TRBD1 agrees at 10 bases. The CDR3 loop spans 16 amino acids. Germline V lookup: CDR1 SGHVS, CDR2 FQNEAQ. V lost 3 bases to trimming and J lost 8 bases; unmatched junction nucleotides: 7. This CDR3 is CASSLRDRGFHSPLHF. The CDR3 region has the DNA TGTGCCAGCAGCTTGAGGGACAGGGGTTTCCATTCACCCCTCCACTTT.

V usage is TRBV6-5 and J usage is TRBJ2-7, with 12 bases lining up with TRBD2. The CDR3 has 16 amino acids. Germline V CDR1 and CDR2: MNHEY, SVGAGI. With 0 bases clipped from V and 6 bases from J, the junction kept 6 bases outside the gene matches. The CDR3 region has the DNA TGTGCCAGCAGTTACTCTATCGGGACTAGCGGGCGCGAGCAGTACTTC. Amino acids: CASSYSIGTSGREQYF.

The chain links TRBV9 to TRBJ2-5; D might be TRBD1 or TRBD2, each matching 5 bases. With 0 bases removed from V and 5 bases from J, the gap between germline ends came to 14 bases. The CDR3 runs to 15 residues. Per germline, CDR1 SGDLS and CDR2 YYNGEE. The CDR3 sequence is CASSVAAGSVETQYF. CDR3 sequence (DNA): TGTGCCAGCAGCGTAGCGGCAGGGAGTGTGGAGACCCAGTACTTC.

The J gene is TRBJ1-5, the V gene TRBV2; possibly TRBD1 for D (5 bases). The CDR3 runs 15 residues. The V end lost 6 bases, the J end lost 0 bases, and 12 bases lay between the germline ends. The germline gives CDR1 SNHLY, CDR2 FYNNEI. CDR3 DNA: TGTGCCAGCAGGGCAGGGATGGTTAGCAATCAGCCCCAGCATTTT. It encodes CASRAGMVSNQPQHF.

V usage is TRBV12-3 or TRBV12-4 and J usage is TRBJ2-1; tentative D call: TRBD1 (6 bases). V was pared by 3 bases and J by 15 bases, with 12 bases between. CDR3 size: 11 residues. CDR3 sequence reads: CASSFDRPLFF. In DNA, the CDR3 is TGTGCCAGCAGTTTTGACAGGCCCCTGTTCTTC.

This chain joins TRBV6-2 or TRBV6-3 and TRBJ1-2, with D maybe TRBD1 (5 bases). Germline V CDR1 and CDR2: MNHEY, SVGEGT. Trimming cost V 4 bases and J 7 bases, with 10 bases left between them. The CDR3 runs 12 residues. This chain's CDR3 is CASSSRVSGYTF. In DNA, the CDR3 is TGTGCCAGCAGTTCCAGGGTTTCTGGCTACACCTTC.

This clone was recorded once. The rearrangement uses TRBV14 and TRBJ1-5; D might be TRBD1 (5 bases). CDR3 length: 15 residues. Trimming cost V 1 base and J 6 bases, with 13 bases left between them. From germline, CDR1 is SGHDN and CDR2 FVKESK. Here the CDR3 DNA reads TGTGCCAGCAGCCAAGTGTTCAGGGTAAGTCAGCCCCAGCATTTT. It specifies CASSQVFRVSQPQHF.

The chain combines TRBV3-1 (or the pseudogene TRBV3-2) with TRBJ2-5; the D call may be TRBD1 or TRBD2 (5 bases each). V lost 0 bases to trimming and J lost 7 bases, with 12 bases between them. CDR1 is LGHDT and CDR2 is YNNKEL in the germline V gene (reference sequence). CDR3 length equals 14 residues. For the CDR3, the DNA is TGTGCCAGCAGCCAAGATCGGGGCAGCGCGACCCAGTACTTC. This codes for CASSQDRGSATQYF.

CDR3 DNA: TGTGCCAGCAGGGGGGCGACAGGTGCTAATGAAAAACTGTTTTTT. Its translation is CASRGATGANEKLFF. The V gene is TRBV6-6, the J gene TRBJ1-4; D perhaps matches TRBD1 (6 bases). There are 15 residues in the CDR3. V shed 6 bases and J shed 3 bases, with 14 bases lying between them. Germline V gene lookup returns CDR1 MNHNY and CDR2 SVGAGI (reference sequence).

This rearrangement joins TRBV4-1 to TRBJ1-6; D is undetermined. V was shortened by 0 bases and J by 10 bases, with 13 bases between the two germline ends. Germline loops: CDR1 MGHRA, CDR2 YSYEKL. This CDR3 region has 15 residues. The CDR3 here is CASSQEVRLISPLHF. The CDR3 DNA reads as TGCGCCAGCAGCCAAGAGGTGCGGCTCATATCACCCCTCCACTTT.

The chain carries TRBV29-1 and TRBJ2-7; D perhaps matches TRBD2 (6 bases). The CDR3 totals 17 residues. Germline CDR1 is SQVTM and CDR2 is ANQGSEA. Trimming removed 1 base at V and 4 bases at J, with 23 bases between. CDR3 in DNA: TGCAGCGTTGAAGGGATTGATCCGGGACTTGGATCTTACGAGCAGTACTTC. As protein: CSVEGIDPGLGSYEQYF.

The V gene is TRBV6-5, the J gene TRBJ1-3; weak D call: TRBD1 (5 bases). Deletions cut 4 bases from V and 3 bases from J, with 13 bases between. Germline-derived CDR1 and CDR2 are MNHEY and SVGAGI. The CDR3 loop spans 15 amino acids. CDR3 amino acids: CASSSQGTLGNTIYF. The CDR3 bases are TGTGCCAGCAGTTCTCAGGGTACCCTTGGAAACACCATATATTTT.